Following are 4 T cell receptor beta chains from one sample sequenced in a study of beta chain features in type 1 diabetes. General study results and limits: Moderate but significant shortening of TCRB CDR3s was recorded in all four CD4+ subsets from Type 1 diabetes patients.

The whole isolated RNA underwent reverse transcription, so sequencing captured expressed TCRB transcripts. Only in-frame clones appear in the TCRdb table, and some are missing; sequencing was by immunoSEQ multiplex PCR. Among under 850,000 clones listed, 13% were seen once. These TCRs are of unknown antigen specificity. The specimen sequenced was naive CD4+ T cells from blood. The origin of the receptors is a man between 18 and 35 years old with type 1 diabetes.

This clone has just a few counts. This CDR3 is also generated by other DNA sequences in the sample. The chain couples TRBV5-1 to TRBJ1-5, with D unresolved. The germline V gene encodes CDR1 SGHRS and CDR2 YFSETQ. There are 14 residues in the CDR3. V lost 0 bases, J lost 4 bases, and 8 bases lay in between. CDR3 DNA: TGCGCCAGCAGCTTGGGCGCGGAGAATCAGCCCCAGCATTTT. Translation: CASSLGAENQPQHF.

V and J are TRBV13 and TRBJ1-5, with a possible D match to TRBD1 (5 bases). V dropped 2 bases and J dropped 2 bases, with 13 bases sitting between them. The CDR3 loop spans 16 amino acids. The germline CDR1 and CDR2 sequences are PRHDT and FYEKMQ (reference sequence). The CDR3 DNA reads as TGTGCCAGCAGCTTATCAGGGAGCGTTGGCAATCAGCCCCAGCATTTT. Protein sequence: CASSLSGSVGNQPQHF.

Concerning this clone itself: Other DNA sequences from this sample encode an identical CDR3 as well. V is TRBV25-1 and J is TRBJ1-1; D is undetermined. Germline loops: CDR1 MGHDK, CDR2 SYGVNS. The CDR3 is 13 amino acids. The germline V and J ends were trimmed by 2 bases and 4 bases, with 8 bases remaining between them. In DNA form, the CDR3 reads TGTGCCAGCAGTGAAGCGGGCGGCACTGAAGCTTTCTTT. Translating gives CASSEAGGTEAFF.

The chain recombines TRBV13 with TRBJ2-1; 12 bases are a match to TRBD2. The CDR3 is 16 residues long. Germline-derived CDR1 and CDR2 are PRHDT and FYEKMQ (reference sequence). J gave up 7 bases and V 2 bases, and 6 bases lay outside the gene matches. DNA of the CDR3: TGTGCCAGCAGCTTATGGCTAGCGGGGGGGCTGAATGAGCAGTTCTTC. Its translation: CASSLWLAGGLNEQFF. The full variable domain, with the rest looked up from reference TRBV13 and TRBJ2-1, is AAGVIQSPRHLIKEKRETATLKCYPIPRHDTVYWYQQGPGQDPQFLISFYEKMQSDKGSIPDRFSAQQFSDYHSELNMSSLELGDSALYFCASSLWLAGGLNEQFFGPGTRLTVL.